These 24 T cell receptor beta chains were sequenced from one sample in a study of T cell changes during pregnancy in multiple sclerosis. The method was immunoSEQ multiplex PCR; TCRdb's version includes in-frame clones alone and lacks a portion of them. Here the sample spans about 70,000 clones, more than 85% being singletons. The sequenced sample was peripheral blood, obtained in the first trimester of pregnancy. These receptors all come from a female donor with multiple sclerosis, enrolled in a pregnancy study.

The chain recombines TRBV11-2 with TRBJ1-5, with TRBD1 matching over 9 bases. The CDR3 is 16 amino acids. Germline V CDR1 and CDR2: SGHAT, FQNNGV. V shed 5 bases, J shed 5 bases, and the junction held 10 bases outside the gene matches. For the CDR3, the DNA is TGTGCCAGCAGCGCCAGGTACAGGGGGCCCCATCAGCCCCAGCATTTT. Protein product: CASSARYRGPHQPQHF. Based on the CDR3 plus reference TRBV11-2 and TRBJ1-5, the full variable domain is EAGVAQSPRYKIIEKRQSVAFWCNPISGHATLYWYQQILGQGPKLLIQFQNNGVVDDSQLPKDRFSAERLKGVDSTLKIQPAKLEDSAVYLCASSARYRGPHQPQHFGDGTRLSIL.

The chain recombines TRBV19 with TRBJ1-1, with 9 positions matching TRBD1. This CDR3 is 14 amino acids long. Trimming at V came to 7 bases and at J to 5 bases, leaving 8 bases not matched to a gene. Germline CDR1 LNHDA, CDR2 SQIVND (reference sequence). In nucleotides, the CDR3 is TGTGCCAGTACTTACACAGGGGGCGGAACTGAAGCTTTCTTT. Residues: CASTYTGGGTEAFF.

This rearrangement joins TRBV5-1 to TRBJ2-5; D uncertain. V lost 0 bases and J lost 2, with 8 bases in between. CDR1 SGHRS and CDR2 YFSETQ come from the germline V gene. The CDR3 runs to 14 residues. The CDR3: CASSLDRLQETQYF. The CDR3 nucleotides are TGCGCCAGCAGCTTGGACAGATTACAAGAGACCCAGTACTTC. The full variable domain, rest sourced from reference TRBV5-1 and TRBJ2-5, is KAGVTQTPRYLIKTRGQQVTLSCSPISGHRSVSWYQQTPGQGLQFLFEYFSETQRNKGNFPGRFSGRQFSNSRSEMNVSTLELGDSALYLCASSLDRLQETQYFGPGTRLLVL.

V usage is TRBV2 and J usage is TRBJ2-3; the match to TRBD2 covers 8 bases. Germline V CDR1 and CDR2: SNHLY, FYNNEI. V was clipped by 3 bases and J by 2 bases; unmatched bases: 13. CDR3 length: 18 amino acids. The CDR3 region has the DNA TGTGCCAGCAGTGACCTTGTTAATAGCGGGGCCTACACAGATACGCAGTATTTT. Translating it yields CASSDLVNSGAYTDTQYF.

The chain couples TRBV6-4 to TRBJ2-3; 11 bases agree with TRBD2. The ends lost 6 bases at V and 0 bases at J; junction bases unmatched: 5. The CDR3 length is 16 residues. Germline V gene lookup returns CDR1 MRHNA and CDR2 SNTAGT. The CDR3 nucleotides are TGTGCCAGCAGAAAACTAGCGGGGGATAGCACAGATACGCAGTATTTT. Protein: CASRKLAGDSTDTQYF.

The chain carries TRBV5-1 and TRBJ1-1; a weak D match, TRBD1 (5 bases). V was pared by 2 bases and J by 4 bases, with 12 bases between. The CDR3 has 14 amino acids. Per germline, CDR1 SGHRS and CDR2 YFSETQ. CDR3 protein: CASSFGRATTEAFF. The CDR3 DNA reads as TGCGCCAGCAGCTTCGGCAGGGCGACCACTGAAGCTTTCTTT.

This chain joins TRBV4-1 and TRBJ1-5; D remains unclear. In germline, CDR1 is MGHRA, CDR2 YSYEKL. The CDR3 loop spans 18 amino acids. V was pared by 1 base and J by 0 bases, with 16 bases between. CDR3 sequence (DNA): TGCGCCAGCAGCCAAGGGAGGCTAGTTCCGGTTAGCAATCAGCCCCAGCATTTT. Translation gives CASSQGRLVPVSNQPQHF.

The chain combines TRBV7-9 with TRBJ2-1, with TRBD2 identical over 12 bases. The germline CDR1 and CDR2 sequences are SEHNR and FQNEAQ (reference sequence). J was trimmed by 3 bases and V by 5 bases; bases with no gene match: 2. This CDR3 is built from 15 residues. The CDR3 DNA sequence: TGTGCCAGCAGCGCACTAGCGGGGGGCTACAATGAGCAGTTCTTC. This gives the protein CASSALAGGYNEQFF.

The table lists this clone with a count of one. The chain is built from TRBV6-5 and TRBJ1-4, with 7 bases matching TRBD1. There are 12 residues in the CDR3. The trim removed 7 bases at V and 6 bases at J, leaving 2 bases unmatched. Per the germline V gene, CDR1 is MNHEY and CDR2 is SVGAGI. The CDR3 nucleotides are TGTGCCAGCACCACAGGGGATGAAAAACTGTTTTTT. This sequence encodes CASTTGDEKLFF.

The chain uses TRBV16 and TRBJ1-2; 9 nucleotides align to TRBD1. V lost 2 bases and J lost 5; bases outside the gene matches: 12. There are 17 residues in the CDR3. Germline assignment: CDR1 KGHSY and CDR2 FQNENV. CDR3 coding DNA: TGTGCCAGCAGCCAAACACTTTCAGGACAGGGGAAATATGGCTACACCTTC. Encoded protein: CASSQTLSGQGKYGYTF.

The V gene is TRBV5-1, the J gene TRBJ1-2; TRBD1 matches at 10 bases. The CDR3 is 15 residues long. The V and J ends lost 0 bases and 4 bases, in that order; junction bases with no gene match: 3. Germline CDR1 and CDR2: SGHRS and YFSETQ. This CDR3 reads CASSLGQGAIYGYTF. The DNA of the CDR3 is TGCGCCAGCAGCTTGGGACAGGGGGCCATCTATGGCTACACCTTC. Full variable domain (rest looked up from reference TRBV5-1 and TRBJ1-2): KAGVTQTPRYLIKTRGQQVTLSCSPISGHRSVSWYQQTPGQGLQFLFEYFSETQRNKGNFPGRFSGRQFSNSRSEMNVSTLELGDSALYLCASSLGQGAIYGYTFGSGTRLTVV.

As to this clone: The CDR3 carries no conserved terminal phenylalanine or tryptophan, so it likely arises from a read error. The chain links TRBV18 to TRBJ2-7; perhaps TRBD1 as D (5 bases). CDR1 and CDR2 (germline): KGHSH, LQKENI. Trimming took 0 bases from V and 2 from J, leaving 11 bases between them. This CDR3 contains 15 residues. DNA for the CDR3: TGTGCCAGCTCACCACCTACAGGCAGGACCTACGAGCAGTACCTC. The encoded protein is CASSPPTGRTYEQYL.

The chain links TRBV28 to TRBJ1-2; weak D call: TRBD1 (5 bases). The CDR3 consists of 12 residues. Germline CDR1 reads MDHEN; CDR2 reads SYDVKM. Between the trimmed V and J ends, which lost 2 bases and 4 bases, there was a span of 5 bases. The CDR3 nucleotides are TGTGCCAGCAGTTTAAGGGGCTATGGCTACACCTTC. This gives the protein CASSLRGYGYTF.

This chain uses TRBV9 with TRBJ1-2; possibly TRBD1 for D (5 bases). CDR3 size: 18 residues. The germline V gene encodes CDR1 SGDLS and CDR2 YYNGEE. V lost 4 bases and J 3 bases, leaving 25 bases between the germline ends. The CDR3 sequence: CASSYFDSPPSRDYGYTF. In DNA form, the CDR3 reads TGTGCCAGCAGCTACTTTGACAGTCCACCCTCTAGGGACTATGGCTACACCTTC.

V gene TRBV2 combines with J gene TRBJ2-7, with a tentative D call TRBD2 (5 bases). This CDR3 has 12 amino acids. CDR1 is SNHLY, CDR2 FYNNEI, per germline. V was shortened by 4 bases and J by 4 bases, with 8 bases between the two germline ends. The CDR3 DNA follows: TGTGCCAGCAGTGTGGGAGAATACGAGCAGTACTTC. Encoded protein: CASSVGEYEQYF. The full variable domain, completed using reference TRBV2 and TRBJ2-7, is EPEVTQTPSHQVTQMGQEVILRCVPISNHLYFYWYRQILGQKVEFLVSFYNNEISEKSEIFDDQFSVERPDGSNFTLKIRSTKLEDSAMYFCASSVGEYEQYFGPGTRLTVT.

The V call is TRBV29-1, the J call TRBJ2-6, with D perhaps matching TRBD1 (6 bases). CDR3 size: 13 residues. From germline, CDR1 is SQVTM and CDR2 ANQGSEA. V dropped 6 bases and J dropped 8 bases, with 14 bases sitting between them. CDR3 in DNA: TGCAGCGTGTACCCCCGGGACACCAACGTCCTGACTTTC. It translates to CSVYPRDTNVLTF. The entire variable domain, with the rest obtained from reference TRBV29-1 and TRBJ2-6, is as follows: SAVISQKPSRDICQRGTSLTIQCQVDSQVTMMFWYRQQPGQSLTLIATANQGSEATYESGFVIDKFPISRPNLTFSTLTVSNMSPEDSSIYLCSVYPRDTNVLTFGAGSRLTVL.

The chain recombines TRBV2 with TRBJ1-4; 9 positions agree with TRBD1. There are 15 residues in the CDR3. Germline CDR1 SNHLY, CDR2 FYNNEI. V lost 5 bases, J lost 4 bases, and 5 bases stayed unmatched. The CDR3 loop reads CASSTNRGLNEKLFF. CDR3 bases: TGTGCCAGCAGTACAAACAGGGGGCTTAATGAAAAACTGTTTTTT. The full variable domain, its missing parts supplied by reference TRBV2 and TRBJ1-4, is EPEVTQTPSHQVTQMGQEVILRCVPISNHLYFYWYRQILGQKVEFLVSFYNNEISEKSEIFDDQFSVERPDGSNFTLKIRSTKLEDSAMYFCASSTNRGLNEKLFFGSGTQLSVL.

The rearrangement links TRBV30 to TRBJ2-6; no definite D call. This CDR3 is 14 amino acids long. V lost 4 bases to trimming and J lost 0 bases, with 7 bases between them. Germline V gene data show CDR1 as GTSNPN and CDR2 as SVGIG (reference sequence). CDR3 sequence: CAWTPGSGANVLTF. Here the CDR3 DNA reads TGTGCCTGGACCCCAGGCTCTGGGGCCAACGTCCTGACTTTC.

In the case of this clone: At the DNA level, this CDR3 is encoded by other sequences in the same sample as well. This chain links TRBV19 with TRBJ1-5; no clear D gene. The CDR3 is 13 residues long. V gave up 4 bases and J gave up 7 bases, with 11 bases separating them. Germline CDR1 reads LNHDA; CDR2 reads SQIVND (reference sequence). The CDR3 loop is CASSRLFEQPQHF. The CDR3 DNA follows: TGTGCCAGTAGTAGACTTTTTGAACAGCCCCAGCATTTT.

The rearrangement links TRBV7-8 to TRBJ2-7; TRBD2 matches at 13 bases. The CDR3 extends over 15 amino acids. Germline assignment: CDR1 SGHVS and CDR2 FQNEAQ. V lost 1 base and J lost 5; bases outside the gene matches: 2. The CDR3 here is CASSLGTSGSNEQYF. CDR3 DNA sequence: TGTGCCAGCAGCTTAGGGACTAGCGGGAGTAACGAGCAGTACTTC.

The V call is TRBV10-3, the J call TRBJ2-2; TRBD1 might be the D (6 bases). This CDR3 is 16 amino acids long. With 1 base removed from V and 0 bases from J, the gap between germline ends came to 9 bases. Germline lookup yields CDR1 ENHRY and CDR2 SYGVKD. The CDR3 bases are TGTGCCATCAGTGAGTGGGACAACTCGAACACCGGGGAGCTGTTTTTT. Amino acids: CAISEWDNSNTGELFF.

The rearrangement uses TRBV5-1 and TRBJ1-2; TRBD1 is a possible D gene (6 bases). The V gene's germline CDR1 is SGHRS and CDR2 YFSETQ. The CDR3 extends over 13 amino acids. The V gene lost 4 bases and the J gene lost 8 bases, with 15 bases spanning the gap. As DNA, the CDR3 is TGCGCCAGCAGCCGGGCCGATACAGGGGGCTACACCTTC. Translation gives CASSRADTGGYTF. Full variable domain (outside the CDR3, taken from reference TRBV5-1 and TRBJ1-2): KAGVTQTPRYLIKTRGQQVTLSCSPISGHRSVSWYQQTPGQGLQFLFEYFSETQRNKGNFPGRFSGRQFSNSRSEMNVSTLELGDSALYLCASSRADTGGYTFGSGTRLTVV.

The rearrangement uses TRBV11-2 and TRBJ1-2; no definite D call. Germline V gene data show CDR1 as SGHAT and CDR2 as FQNNGV. CDR3 length: 12 residues. Trimming removed 3 bases from V and 1 base from J, with 3 bases in between. CDR3 sequence reads: CASSFNNYGYTF. The CDR3 DNA reads TGTGCCAGCAGCTTCAATAACTATGGCTACACCTTC.

V gene TRBV4-1 combines with J gene TRBJ1-2, with D possibly TRBD1 on 6 matching bases. Trimming cost V 0 bases and J 4 bases, with 12 bases left between them. Germline CDR1 reads MGHRA; CDR2 reads YSYEKL. This CDR3 region has 15 residues. Written as DNA, the CDR3 is TGCGCCAGCAGCCAAGAGGGACAAAGAACCTATGGCTACACCTTC. Translation gives CASSQEGQRTYGYTF.